Shown below are 16 T cell receptor beta chains from a single sample sequenced in a study of CD8 T cells in Susac syndrome. Random-hexamer reverse transcription was applied to roughly 0.5 to 1 ug RNA. TCRdb reprocessed the immunoSEQ multiplex PCR reads via MiXCR and lists one record per CDR3 protein. The sample records about 120,000 distinct CDR3 sequences, over 85% being singletons. Sequencing was carried out using CD8+ T cells from PBMCs. The receptor source for this set is a human donor with Susac syndrome.

The chain carries TRBV29-1 and TRBJ2-7; the D gene is possibly TRBD1 (6 bases). This CDR3 contains 13 residues. The germline V gene encodes CDR1 SQVTM and CDR2 ANQGSEA. Trimming took 3 bases from V and 4 from J, leaving 13 bases between them. The CDR3 DNA sequence: TGCAGCGTTGAGTGGGACAACACTTACGAGCAGTACTTC. It translates to CSVEWDNTYEQYF.

The gene calls are TRBV5-1 and TRBJ2-7; D is undetermined. Germline V gene lookup returns CDR1 SGHRS and CDR2 YFSETQ. The germline V and J ends were trimmed by 2 bases and 4 bases, with 4 bases remaining between them. This CDR3 region has 11 residues. The CDR3 nucleotides read TGCGCCAGCAGCTTTTTATACGAGCAGTACTTC. Protein product: CASSFLYEQYF.

This rearrangement joins TRBV7-9 to TRBJ2-2; TRBD2 aligns across 10 bases. This CDR3 region has 15 residues. CDR1 is SEHNR and CDR2 is FQNEAQ in the germline V gene (reference sequence). V trimming: 4 bases; J trimming: 5 bases; junction bases outside the gene matches: 4. Written as DNA, the CDR3 is TGTGCCAGCAGCTCCCCAGCGGGAGGGACCGGGGAGCTGTTTTTT. It codes for CASSSPAGGTGELFF.

The chain joins TRBV27 to TRBJ2-5; a possible D gene is TRBD2 (6 bases). There are 16 residues in the CDR3. The germline V gene encodes CDR1 MNHEY and CDR2 SMNVEV (reference sequence). Trimming cost V 4 bases and J 5 bases, with 20 bases left between them. The CDR3 coding sequence is TGTGCCAGCAGTTCCCAGGTGGGGGAGGTGCGGGAGACCCAGTACTTC. Protein product: CASSSQVGEVRETQYF.

This chain joins TRBV28 and TRBJ2-3; no firm D call. The ends were cut back, 2 bases at V and 5 bases at J, with 11 bases in the middle. Looked up from germline, CDR1 is MDHEN and CDR2 is SYDVKM. The CDR3 runs 14 residues. CDR3 sequence: CASSLTDPVDTQYF. DNA of the CDR3: TGTGCCAGCAGTTTAACCGACCCCGTAGATACGCAGTATTTT.

The J gene is TRBJ1-1, the V gene TRBV29-1; D call uncertain. Germline CDR1 SQVTM, CDR2 ANQGSEA. V was pared by 3 bases and J by 11 bases, with 10 bases between. This CDR3 is 10 amino acids long. CDR3 sequence reads: CSVDLDVAFF. CDR3 bases: TGCAGCGTTGACTTGGATGTGGCTTTCTTT.

V and J are TRBV7-9 and TRBJ1-2; D is unclear. The ends were cut back, 5 bases at V and 6 bases at J, with 13 bases in the middle. The CDR3 runs 13 residues. Per the germline V gene, CDR1 is SEHNR and CDR2 is FQNEAQ (reference sequence). CDR3 protein: CASSPLGGHGYTF. CDR3 sequence (DNA): TGTGCCAGCAGCCCTTTGGGAGGGCATGGCTACACCTTC.

The chain joins TRBV4-1 to TRBJ2-2; D gene uncertain. CDR1 is MGHRA and CDR2 is YSYEKL in the germline V gene. V lost 1 base and J lost 1, with 7 bases in between. This CDR3 is 15 amino acids long. CDR3 coding DNA: TGCGCCAGCAGCCAAGCCCGTGAGAACACCGGGGAGCTGTTTTTT. Translated: CASSQARENTGELFF.

This clonotype has more than one count but fewer than ten. The rearrangement joins TRBV9 to TRBJ1-1; D uncertain. Trimming pared 4 bases from V and 6 bases from J, leaving 10 bases between. Germline lookup yields CDR1 SGDLS and CDR2 YYNGEE. This CDR3 contains 12 residues. CDR3 protein: CASSPTGAEAFF. The CDR3 DNA reads as TGTGCCAGCAGCCCCACCGGGGCTGAAGCTTTCTTT.

This chain links TRBV12-3 or TRBV12-4 with TRBJ1-4; D unresolved. V gave up 7 bases and J gave up 8 bases, with 11 bases separating them. There are 12 residues in the CDR3. This CDR3 is CASKGWREKLFF. CDR3 coding DNA: TGTGCCAGCAAAGGGTGGAGGGAAAAACTGTTTTTT.

The chain uses TRBV20-1 and TRBJ2-1; D uncertain. The germline gives CDR1 DFQATT, CDR2 SNEGSKA (reference sequence). V was shortened by 3 bases and J by 2 bases, with 11 bases between the two germline ends. This CDR3 has 14 amino acids. For the CDR3, the DNA is TGCAGTGCTAGTGGGCGGTTAGCCTACAATGAGCAGTTCTTC. Translation: CSASGRLAYNEQFF.

This sequence joins TRBV5-6 and TRBJ1-1; TRBD1 matches 9 bases. The germline gives CDR1 SGHDT, CDR2 YYEEEE. This CDR3 comprises 15 residues. V lost 4 bases, J lost 3 bases, and 7 bases stayed unmatched. The CDR3 sequence is CASSIGTGTDTEAFF. The CDR3 DNA follows: TGTGCCAGCAGCATTGGGACAGGGACGGACACTGAAGCTTTCTTT. Combining the CDR3 with reference TRBV5-6 and TRBJ1-1 gives the whole variable domain DAGVTQSPTHLIKTRGQQVTLRCSPKSGHDTVSWYQQALGQGPQFIFQYYEEEERQRGNFPDRFSGHQFPNYSSELNVNALLLGDSALYLCASSIGTGTDTEAFFGQGTRLTVV.

This clonotype came up once. The chain has TRBV7-9 and TRBJ2-3, with D possibly being TRBD2 (6 bases). Germline lookup yields CDR1 SEHNR and CDR2 FQNEAQ (reference sequence). This CDR3 comprises 14 residues. Trimming left V 5 bases short and J 7 bases short, with 16 bases between. The CDR3 protein is CASSTGGKRNTQYF. The CDR3 DNA follows: TGTGCCAGCAGCACTGGGGGGAAAAGGAATACGCAGTATTTT.

The CDR3 coding sequence is TGTGCCTGGGGTAAGGGGTCCAATCAGCCCCAGCATTTT. This gives the protein CAWGKGSNQPQHF. The gene calls are TRBV30 and TRBJ1-5, with D maybe TRBD1 (5 bases). Germline V CDR1 and CDR2: GTSNPN, SVGIG (reference sequence). CDR3 length: 13 residues. V was cut by 5 bases and J by 3 bases, with 11 bases left in between.

The V and J genes are TRBV5-6 and TRBJ2-6; tentatively, D is TRBD1 (5 bases). V was pared by 5 bases and J by 2 bases, with 11 bases between. The CDR3 is made up of 15 amino acids. CDR1 is SGHDT and CDR2 is YYEEEE in the germline V gene. CDR3 sequence: CASSSIGAGANVLTF. CDR3 sequence (DNA): TGTGCCAGCAGTAGCATAGGGGCTGGGGCCAACGTCCTGACTTTC.

The chain couples TRBV20-1 to TRBJ1-1; no firm D call. CDR3 length equals 17 residues. CDR1 DFQATT and CDR2 SNEGSKA come from the germline V gene (reference sequence). Trimming left V 5 bases short and J 3 bases short, with 25 bases between. CDR3 DNA sequence: TGCAGTGCTCCCGTCAGGTCCCTATGGACCTTGGACACTGAAGCTTTCTTT. As protein: CSAPVRSLWTLDTEAFF.